These 2 T cell receptor beta chains were sequenced from one sample in a study of Tregs in tolerant kidney transplant recipients. The table came from immunoSEQ multiplex PCR; TCRdb's copy has only in-frame clones and leaves some out. The table shows about 64,000 clones, with approximately 98% occurring only once. Here the sequenced sample was Tregs from blood, taken before the transplant. The receptors shown here come from a human donor who received a combined kidney and bone marrow transplant.

This chain uses TRBV7-8 with TRBJ2-3; 14 bases are shared with TRBD2. CDR3 length equals 14 residues. CDR1 is SGHVS and CDR2 is FQNEAQ in the germline V gene. The trim removed 5 bases at V and 8 bases at J, leaving 3 bases unmatched. CDR3 region: CASSPGTSGGTQYF. The CDR3 DNA sequence: TGTGCCAGCAGCCCTGGGACTAGCGGGGGTACGCAGTATTTT.

The chain carries TRBV18 and TRBJ2-5; D is possibly TRBD2 (6 bases). The CDR3 loop spans 13 amino acids. The V end was cut by 5 bases, the J end by 3 bases, with 10 bases between. CDR1 and CDR2 (germline): KGHSH, LQKENI. CDR3 sequence (DNA): TGTGCCAGCTCAAGGCGGGGCGAAGAGACCCAGTACTTC. Translating it yields CASSRRGEETQYF.